This TCR beta chain was captured in a study of blood T cells in healthy people across ages. The study drew donors from healthy Caucasian individuals in Russia aged about 6 to 95. Using a J-beta primer mix together with a sample-barcoded 5' primer, a second PCR was run for about 6 to 11 cycles. One entry per CDR3 protein, called by TCRdb with MiXCR from the 5' RACE reads. The sample has 900,000 to 950,000 distinct CDR3 sequences, 29% seen once. Another study also made use of these data, one on T cells of mothers and their children. Turning to that study: A few mothers and their six children, all healthy Caucasians, donated.

This sequence originates from a woman in her thirties or forties in good health. Sequenced material: blood.

CDR3 nucleotides: TGTGCCAGCAGCTTGTATGCCGCGACAGTGGTCTACGAGCAGTACTTC. This translates into CASSLYAATVVYEQYF. This chain links TRBV7-6 with TRBJ2-7; tentatively, D is TRBD1 (5 bases). The CDR3 has 16 amino acids. Germline V gene data show CDR1 as SGHVS and CDR2 as FNYEAQ. Trimming cost V 3 bases and J 3 bases, with 18 bases left between them.